This TCR beta chain derives from a study of T-cell reconstitution after alpha-beta-depleted transplantation in children. As for this clonotype: What it binds is unknown.

Researchers prepared the TCRbeta library using unique molecular identifiers, the study reports. TCRdb used MiXCR to reprocess the PCR reads, holding one entry per CDR3 protein. Of about 190,000 distinct CDR3 sequences in the sample, around 10% were seen once. V lost 4 bases, J lost 1 base, and 7 bases stayed unmatched. The germline gives CDR1 MDHEN, CDR2 SYDVKM. The CDR3 extends over 17 amino acids. Study outcomes and limitations: Reportedly, roughly two months post-transplant, alpha-beta T cells arose from several hundred expanded graft clones. The study traced high day-60 TCRbeta diversity in some patients to surviving recipient T cells and thymic progenitors.

The sequenced sample was PBMCs, obtained before TCRalphabeta/CD19-depleted stem cell transplant. The sequence derives from a boy under 10 years old with acute myeloid leukemia, due to receive a stem cell transplant. V gene TRBV28 combines with J gene TRBJ1-4, with TRBD1 identical over 9 bases. CDR3: CASSSYRGLETNEKLFF. CDR3 bases: TGTGCCAGCAGTTCCTACAGGGGGCTGGAAACTAATGAAAAACTGTTTTTT.